This is a list of T cell receptor beta chains from one sample in a study of shared clonotypes between healthy human individuals. Only in-frame clones appear in the TCRdb table, and some are missing; sequencing was by immunoSEQ multiplex PCR. Here the sample spans over a million clones, around 95% being singletons. What was sequenced was naive CD4+ T cells sorted from blood. Receptor source: a man in his thirties or forties in good health. CDR3s include the opening cysteine and the closing phenylalanine or tryptophan. A D gene is named only where the DNA matches it firmly. Where a row states a size, it is once, few, many or the class of an expanded clone; other rows omit it.

j_call,clone_size,d_call,v_call,cdr3_nt,cdr3_aa
TRBJ1-2,NA,TRBD1,TRBV28,TGTGCCAGCAGTTTCGGTTGGGACAGTCGAAAGGGCTACACCTTC,CASSFGWDSRKGYTF
TRBJ2-3,NA,NA,TRBV21-1,TGTGCCAGCAGCATATTGACCGAACGCACAGATACGCAGTATTTT,CASSILTERTDTQYF
TRBJ2-5,NA,TRBD1,TRBV9,TGTGCCAGCAGCGTAGACAGGGGATCGGAGACCCAGTACTTC,CASSVDRGSETQYF
TRBJ1-5,NA,TRBD1,TRBV27,TGTGCCAGCAGTTGGGACAGATTTCAGCCCCAGCATTTT,CASSWDRFQPQHF
TRBJ2-5,once,TRBD1,TRBV27,TGTGCCAGCAGTCCCCGGGGACAGGGGGCTGAGACCCAGTACTTC,CASSPRGQGAETQYF
TRBJ2-1,NA,TRBD1,TRBV4-1,TGCGCCAGCAGCCACCCCCTAGGGGGCCGGGACAATGAGCAGTTCTTC,CASSHPLGGRDNEQFF
TRBJ2-1,NA,NA,TRBV27,TGTGCCAGCAGTTTAAGTAGCGTTGTTTACAATGAGCAGTTCTTC,CASSLSSVVYNEQFF
TRBJ1-3,NA,NA,TRBV6-1,TGTGCCAGCATTGCTGGGGGACGAGGTGGAAACACCATATATTTT,CASIAGGRGGNTIYF
TRBJ2-7,NA,NA,TRBV2,TGTGCCAGCAGTCCCCCGCTTGGAAACTACGAGCAGTACTTC,CASSPPLGNYEQYF
TRBJ1-2,once,NA,TRBV2,TGTGCCAGCAGTATATTCCTCGCTTCGGGGGGCTACACCTTC,CASSIFLASGGYTF
TRBJ2-1,NA,TRBD1,TRBV7-6,TGTGCCAGCAGTCTGATGACAGGGCCTTACAATGAGCAGTTCTTC,CASSLMTGPYNEQFF
TRBJ1-1,NA,NA,TRBV14,TGTGCCAGCAGCCAAGATCTCAGGGGTGAAGCTTTCTTT,CASSQDLRGEAFF
TRBJ1-5,NA,NA,TRBV28,TGTGCCAGCAGACCCTGGACGGGAGATAGCAATCAGCCCCAGCATTTT,CASRPWTGDSNQPQHF
TRBJ2-1,NA,TRBD2,TRBV29-1,TGCAGCGTTGACACTAGCGGGAGCTCCTACAATGAGCAGTTCTTC,CSVDTSGSSYNEQFF
TRBJ2-1,NA,NA,TRBV9,TGTGCCAGCAGCGTAGGGGTTGACTATATCTCCTACAATGAGCAGTTCTTC,CASSVGVDYISYNEQFF
TRBJ1-4,NA,NA,TRBV27,TGTGCCAGCAGTTCCGTCACAACTAATGAAAAACTGTTTTTT,CASSSVTTNEKLFF
TRBJ2-1,NA,NA,TRBV27,TGTGCCAGCAGCCTAGGGGGGGCGCGGCACAATGAGCAGTTCTTC,CASSLGGARHNEQFF
TRBJ1-3,NA,NA,TRBV30,TGTGCCTGGAGTACCAGCTCTGGAAACACCATATATTTT,CAWSTSSGNTIYF
TRBJ2-3,NA,TRBD1,TRBV5-5,TGTGCCAGCAGCTTGATGCAGGGGGCACAAGGAGATACGCAGTATTTT,CASSLMQGAQGDTQYF
TRBJ2-5,NA,TRBD2,TRBV11-2,TGTGCCAGCAGCTTGGGACTAGCGGGAGAAGAGACCCAGTACTTC,CASSLGLAGEETQYF
TRBJ2-5,NA,NA,TRBV2,TGTGCCAGCAGGGCAGGGACGTATCAAGAGACCCAGTACTTC,CASRAGTYQETQYF
TRBJ1-1,NA,NA,TRBV10-3,TGTGCCATCAGTGATCGAGGGGTGAGCACTGAAGCTTTCTTT,CAISDRGVSTEAFF
TRBJ1-1,NA,NA,TRBV6-1,TGTGCCAGCAGTGATTGGGGGGCAGAGACTGAAGCTTTCTTT,CASSDWGAETEAFF
TRBJ2-1,NA,TRBD2,TRBV5-1,TGCGCCAGCAGCTGGACTAGCGGGAGGCCCCTCTCCTACAATGAGCAGTTCTTC,CASSWTSGRPLSYNEQFF
TRBJ2-2,NA,NA,TRBV9,TGTGCCAGCAGCGTAGTAGAGAATCCCGCCACCGGGGAGCTGTTTTTT,CASSVVENPATGELFF
TRBJ2-3,NA,TRBD2,TRBV5-1,TGCGCCAGCAGCTTGGTGGTTAGCGGGACTACAGATACGCAGTATTTT,CASSLVVSGTTDTQYF
TRBJ2-5,once,TRBD2,TRBV5-4,TGTGCCAGCAGCTTGGCGGGAGGGTGGCAAGAGACCCAGTACTTC,CASSLAGGWQETQYF
TRBJ2-3,NA,TRBD2,TRBV29-1,TGCAGCGTGGGGGGACTACACACAGATACGCAGTATTTT,CSVGGLHTDTQYF
TRBJ2-3,NA,TRBD2,TRBV10-2,TGCGCCAGCATGGGGACTAGGAGCACAGATACGCAGTATTTT,CASMGTRSTDTQYF
TRBJ2-1,NA,NA,TRBV10-1,TGCGCCAGCAGTGAGGTGGGACAAGACTACAATGAGCAGTTCTTC,CASSEVGQDYNEQFF
TRBJ2-7,NA,TRBD1,TRBV6-5,TGTGCCAGCAGTCCGACAGGGATTGCCACCTACGAGCAGTACTTC,CASSPTGIATYEQYF
TRBJ1-1,NA,NA,TRBV5-6,TGTGCCAGCGGACCCCGCAAGGATTACTACACTGAAGCTTTCTTT,CASGPRKDYYTEAFF
TRBJ2-2,NA,TRBD1,TRBV7-2,TGTGCCAGCAGTGGACAGGGGACCGGGGAGCTGTTTTTT,CASSGQGTGELFF
TRBJ2-3,NA,TRBD2,TRBV5-1,TGCGCCAGCAGCTTGGTTGGGGGAGGGCGGACAGATACGCAGTATTTT,CASSLVGGGRTDTQYF
TRBJ1-4,NA,TRBD1,TRBV28,TGTGCCAGCAACTCGGGACAGGCCAATGAAAAACTGTTTTTT,CASNSGQANEKLFF
TRBJ2-2,once,TRBD2,TRBV7-8,TGTGCCAGCATTCTTAACCCGGGACTAGCGGGACTATCGAACACCGGGGAGCTGTTTTTT,CASILNPGLAGLSNTGELFF
TRBJ2-7,NA,NA,TRBV5-1,TGCGCCAGCAGCTTGACCTCAGCGGTTTACGAGCAGTACTTC,CASSLTSAVYEQYF
TRBJ2-5,NA,NA,TRBV5-1,TGCGCCAGCAGCTACCGGGACGCTTCGGCCCAGTACTTC,CASSYRDASAQYF
TRBJ2-3,NA,TRBD2,TRBV11-2,TGTGCCAGCAGCTTAGCGTCGGGACTAGGTTTAGATACGCAGTATTTT,CASSLASGLGLDTQYF
TRBJ2-5,NA,NA,TRBV29-1,TGCAGCGTTGTATCGGCCCGACAGTGGGGTGGGGAGACCCAGTACTTC,CSVVSARQWGGETQYF
TRBJ2-6,NA,NA,TRBV6-6,TGTGCCAGCAGCGACAGAGACCGCTCTGGGGCCAACGTCCTGACTTTC,CASSDRDRSGANVLTF
TRBJ1-4,NA,NA,TRBV5-1,TGCGCCAGCAGCCCCGGGGGAGCAACTAATGAAAAACTGTTTTTT,CASSPGGATNEKLFF
TRBJ2-3,NA,TRBD2,TRBV14,TGTGCCAGCAGATCTAGCGGGAGTAGGGCAGATACGCAGTATTTT,CASRSSGSRADTQYF
TRBJ1-5,NA,TRBD1,TRBV7-2,TGTGCCAGCAGCTACCGACAGGGATCCCAGCCCCAGCATTTT,CASSYRQGSQPQHF
TRBJ1-2,NA,NA,TRBV7-7,TGTGCTAGCAGCCGGGCCCTGGGCCCGGCCCGAGGGATGGGTGGCTACACCTTC,CASSRALGPARGMGGYTF
TRBJ1-2,NA,NA,TRBV2,TGTGCCAGCAGGGAAAAGACATCCTATGGCTACACCTTC,CASREKTSYGYTF